This entry describes one T cell receptor (beta chain). What it binds is unknown. From the RT-PCR reads, TCRdb called clonotypes with MiXCR, one entry per CDR3 protein. The repertoire holds approximately 490,000 distinct CDR3 sequences, with approximately 7.8% as singletons. V lost 6 bases, J lost 2 bases, and 9 bases stayed unmatched. The CDR3 covers 15 residues. Germline V lookup: CDR1 SGHAT, CDR2 FQNNGV. The data stem from a study of response to subunit inactivated influenza vaccine. Whole-study results and caveats: The authors suggested that few new T cells are recruited per seasonal influenza vaccination.

Sequences were derived from PBMCs from blood, sampled around 25 months after vaccination. The sequence was obtained from a man between 50 and 75 years old who received an inactivated influenza vaccine. The V gene is TRBV11-2, the J gene TRBJ2-7; 8 bases align to TRBD1. DNA for the CDR3: TGTGCCAGCAGAACCCCGGGACAGGAACCCTACGAGCAGTACTTC. It codes for CASRTPGQEPYEQYF.